This passage covers 15 T cell receptor beta chains from one sample sequenced in a study of T cells in tumors after PD-1 blockade. This table comes from immunoSEQ multiplex PCR, and its TCRdb copy is limited to in-frame clones, with some not included. Of over 60,000 clones in the sample, less than 85% were seen once. The specimen comprised PBMCs, sampled after anti-PD-1 treatment. These receptors were obtained from a human donor with basal cell carcinoma.

The chain uses TRBV4-1 and TRBJ1-3; TRBD1 matches at 8 bases. The CDR3 has 14 amino acids. Germline assignment: CDR1 MGHRA and CDR2 YSYEKL. With V trimmed by 6 bases and J by 2 bases, 3 bases remained unmatched. In DNA, the CDR3 is TGCGCCAGCAGGCAGGGGGCGGCTGGAAACACCATATATTTT. It specifies CASRQGAAGNTIYF.

J is TRBJ1-1 and V is TRBV5-1, with 7 bases lining up with TRBD1. The germline V gene encodes CDR1 SGHRS and CDR2 YFSETQ. CDR3 size: 15 residues. Unmatched junction bases numbered 3, after V lost 1 base and J lost 0 bases. The CDR3 DNA reads as TGCGCCAGCAGCTTGCCCGGGACAGTGAACACTGAAGCTTTCTTT. Encoded protein: CASSLPGTVNTEAFF.

V usage is TRBV5-4 and J usage is TRBJ1-6; TRBD1 matches 9 bases. The V gene end was trimmed by 5 bases and the J gene end by 5 bases; junction bases not matched to a gene: 2. This CDR3 spans 14 amino acids. Germline V gives CDR1 SGHNT, CDR2 YYREEE (reference sequence). The CDR3 reads CASSRDRDNSPLHF. In DNA form, the CDR3 reads TGTGCCAGCAGTCGGGACAGGGATAATTCACCCCTCCACTTT.

This clone was counted only a few times. The V gene is TRBV7-9, the J gene TRBJ2-2; D might be TRBD2 (6 bases). CDR1 and CDR2 from the germline V gene are SEHNR and FQNEAQ (reference sequence). Trimming removed 5 bases from V and 4 bases from J, with 20 bases in between. The CDR3 is 17 amino acids. This CDR3 reads CASSPPSGRGRTGELFF. DNA of the CDR3: TGTGCCAGCAGCCCCCCCAGCGGGCGAGGACGCACCGGGGAGCTGTTTTTT.

The chain carries TRBV18 and TRBJ1-5, with a possible D match to TRBD1 (5 bases). Per the germline V gene, CDR1 is KGHSH and CDR2 is LQKENI. V shed 3 bases and J shed 0 bases, with 18 bases lying between them. The CDR3 consists of 18 residues. The CDR3 DNA reads TGTGCCAGCTCACCTGGCGGGTGGGACCCGTATAGCAATCAGCCCCAGCATTTT. This translates into CASSPGGWDPYSNQPQHF.

This clone was found once. CDR3 sequence reads: CASSPDRVITDTQYF. Written as DNA, the CDR3 is TGTGCCAGCAGCCCAGACAGGGTCATTACAGATACGCAGTATTTT. V and J are TRBV5-6 and TRBJ2-3, with 7 bases aligning to TRBD1. CDR3 length equals 15 residues. V trimming: 4 bases; J trimming: 3 bases; junction bases outside the gene matches: 8. Germline V gives CDR1 SGHDT, CDR2 YYEEEE.

The chain links TRBV30 to TRBJ2-7, with D unresolved. The CDR3 totals 10 residues. Germline V gives CDR1 GTSNPN, CDR2 SVGIG (reference sequence). With 2 bases removed from V and 5 bases from J, the gap between germline ends came to 4 bases. In DNA, the CDR3 is TGTGCCTGGAGTCTCCACGAGCAGTACTTC. Amino acid sequence: CAWSLHEQYF.

In its sample, this clone was seen a few times. This chain links TRBV19 with TRBJ2-1; 9 bases fit TRBD2. The V gene's germline CDR1 is LNHDA and CDR2 SQIVND (reference sequence). This CDR3 contains 15 residues. V lost 5 bases and J lost 7; bases outside the gene matches: 9. The CDR3 nucleotides are TGTGCCAGTAGTTCTCTTAGCGGGGGAAAGAATGAGCAGTTCTTC. It codes for CASSSLSGGKNEQFF.

The V and J genes are TRBV11-3 and TRBJ1-2, with D possibly being TRBD1 (6 bases). The CDR3 has 15 residues. Germline V gene data show CDR1 as SGHNT and CDR2 as YENEEA. V dropped 3 bases and J dropped 4 bases, with 15 bases sitting between them. The CDR3 coding sequence is TGTGCCAGCAGCTTCGCCGGGACACTGACCTATGGCTACACCTTC. Translated: CASSFAGTLTYGYTF.

This chain connects TRBV6-5 to TRBJ1-3, with D possibly being TRBD1 (5 bases). V was clipped by 2 bases and J by 2 bases, with 10 bases between them. This CDR3 is built from 15 residues. Germline values: CDR1 MNHEY, CDR2 SVGAGI. CDR3 loop: CASSYGTGAGNTIYF. Written as DNA, the CDR3 is TGTGCCAGCAGTTACGGCACAGGCGCTGGAAACACCATATATTTT.

This clone was seen repeatedly, ten times or more. The chain has TRBV5-6 and TRBJ2-5; possibly TRBD2 for D (6 bases). The CDR3 runs 16 residues. V gave up 5 bases and J gave up 0 bases, with 17 bases separating them. In germline, CDR1 is SGHDT, CDR2 YYEEEE. For the CDR3, the DNA is TGTGCCAGCAGTCTCACGGGGGTGTTGAACCAAGAGACCCAGTACTTC. Protein product: CASSLTGVLNQETQYF.

J is TRBJ2-7 and V is TRBV10-3; D uncertain. This CDR3 is 11 amino acids long. The V end was cut by 6 bases, the J end by 5 bases, with 8 bases between. Germline-derived CDR1 and CDR2 are ENHRY and SYGVKD. CDR3 DNA sequence: TGTGCCATCAGGCGGTCGGACGAGCAGTACTTC. This gives the protein CAIRRSDEQYF.

V and J are TRBV3-1 (or the pseudogene TRBV3-2) and TRBJ1-5, with D perhaps TRBD1 (5 bases). With 4 bases removed from V and 3 bases from J, the gap between germline ends came to 13 bases. Germline V gene sequence: CDR1 LGHDT, CDR2 YNNKEL (reference sequence). The CDR3 runs 15 residues. The CDR3 region is CASSPLAGTNQPQHF. CDR3 in DNA: TGTGCCAGCAGCCCTCTAGCGGGGACCAATCAGCCCCAGCATTTT.

The J gene is TRBJ2-3, the V gene TRBV24-1; possible D gene TRBD2, 7 bases. Per germline, CDR1 KGHDR and CDR2 SFDVKD. The V and J ends lost 6 bases and 3 bases respectively, with 12 bases between them. CDR3 length: 14 residues. CDR3 amino acids: CATSRGGRTDTQYF. The CDR3, as DNA: TGTGCCACCAGTCGCGGGGGCCGGACAGATACGCAGTATTTT.

This chain links TRBV6-1 with TRBJ2-7, with unresolved D. The CDR3 runs 14 residues. Germline V CDR1 and CDR2: MNHNS, SASEGT. V gave up 2 bases and J gave up 3 bases, with 11 bases separating them. The CDR3 reads CASSEWETGYEQYF. The CDR3 bases are TGTGCCAGCAGTGAATGGGAAACCGGCTACGAGCAGTACTTC.